This T cell receptor (beta chain) was profiled in a study of blood T cell repertoires in COVID-19. This clone was seen a single time. The CDR3 has 15 amino acids. Germline CDR1 is SGDLS and CDR2 is YYNGEE. V was pared by 4 bases and J by 0 bases, with 13 bases between. The method was immunoSEQ multiplex PCR; TCRdb's version includes in-frame clones alone and lacks a portion of them. The table has some 150,000 clones, approximately 86% seen once. The sequence came from a man aged 70-80 years with acute or convalescent COVID-19. The sample consisted of peripheral blood. The rearrangement joins TRBV9 to TRBJ1-1; D gene unclear. Here the CDR3 reads CASSPGAAMNTEAFF. Here the CDR3 DNA reads TGTGCCAGCAGCCCCGGAGCTGCCATGAACACTGAAGCTTTCTTT.